This T cell receptor beta chain is drawn from a study of cytomegalovirus exposure and HLA in healthy donors. Study-wide context: From 150 million to 200 million T cells, an earlier analysis saw around 120 million unique TCR beta sequences. Study-wide results and limits: Reported results showed that the classifier diagnosed cytomegalovirus status with high specificity and sensitivity.

CDR1 and CDR2 from the germline V gene are SGHTA and FQGNSA. The V end lost 1 base, the J end lost 4 bases, and 13 bases lay between the germline ends. This CDR3 comprises 15 residues. Notes on this clone: Antigen unknown.

The PCR was carried out with 60 Vbeta primers and 13 Jbeta primers. Sequenced by immunoSEQ multiplex PCR; TCRdb stores in-frame clones only, minus some. The sample has about 190,000 clones; roughly four fifths are singletons. The chain joins TRBV7-2 to TRBJ2-5; a possible D gene is TRBD1 (5 bases). The clonotype comes from a woman aged 25 to 45 in good health and CMV-seropositive. Source material: PBMCs. The CDR3 DNA sequence: TGTGCCAGCAGCTTAGTAAGGGGCATGGGAGAGACCCAGTACTTC. Encoded protein: CASSLVRGMGETQYF.